One sample yielded the 16 T cell receptor beta chains listed below, sequenced in a study of blood T cell repertoires in COVID-19. Assay used: immunoSEQ multiplex PCR; TCRdb lists only in-frame clones, some missing. The sample records around 140,000 clones, around 80% being singletons. The sample comprised peripheral blood. These receptors originate from a human donor with acute or convalescent COVID-19. The donor label of this sample is uncertain.

The rearrangement uses TRBV6-5 and TRBJ2-2, with D perhaps TRBD1 (6 bases). Looked up from germline, CDR1 is MNHEY and CDR2 is SVGAGI. Trimming removed 2 bases at V and 3 bases at J, with 13 bases between. The CDR3 has 16 residues. The CDR3, as DNA: TGTGCCAGCAGTTACAGTACAGGGCGGGACACCGGGGAGCTGTTTTTT. Translation: CASSYSTGRDTGELFF.

The V call is TRBV7-2, the J call TRBJ2-3, with 7 positions matching TRBD2. CDR3 length equals 14 residues. V lost 8 bases to trimming and J lost 2 bases; unmatched junction nucleotides: 7. Germline loops: CDR1 SGHTA, CDR2 FQGNSA. The CDR3 spells CASSGGLNTDTQYF. The CDR3 coding sequence is TGTGCCAGCTCCGGGGGACTAAACACAGATACGCAGTATTTT.

The V and J genes are TRBV2 and TRBJ1-1; D is unresolved. V was trimmed by 4 bases and J by 0 bases, leaving 15 bases between them. This CDR3 is 16 amino acids long. CDR1 and CDR2 (germline): SNHLY, FYNNEI. CDR3 residues: CASSVNSPIMNTEAFF. The CDR3 DNA sequence: TGTGCCAGCAGTGTAAACAGTCCTATTATGAACACTGAAGCTTTCTTT.

The chain employs TRBV18 and TRBJ2-3, with a tentative D call TRBD1 (5 bases). CDR1 and CDR2 (germline): KGHSH, LQKENI. This CDR3 has 15 residues. Deletions cut 4 bases from V and 4 bases from J, with 15 bases between. The CDR3 region is CASSQIGERSDTQYF. The DNA for the CDR3 is TGTGCCAGCTCACAGATAGGGGAAAGGTCAGATACGCAGTATTTT.

The chain employs TRBV7-2 and TRBJ1-2, with D perhaps TRBD1 (6 bases). The CDR3 is 15 amino acids. V was pared by 5 bases and J by 4 bases, with 17 bases between. CDR1 and CDR2 from the germline V gene are SGHTA and FQGNSA. CDR3 bases: TGTGCCAGCAGCGTCCTACAGGGTTTCGGCTATGGCTACACCTTC. Translating it yields CASSVLQGFGYGYTF.

The chain combines TRBV7-3 with TRBJ1-2; 11 bases fit TRBD1. The CDR3 runs to 15 residues. The germline V gene has CDR1 SGHTA and CDR2 FQGTGA. The V segment lost 4 bases and the J segment 8 bases; nucleotides outside the gene matches: 9. The CDR3 DNA is TGTGCCAGCAGCTCGCGGACAGGGGGCGCGGAGGGCTACACCTTC. It codes for CASSSRTGGAEGYTF.

The rearrangement joins TRBV7-3 to TRBJ1-6; D not certain. V lost 3 bases and J 0 bases, leaving 6 bases between the germline ends. Germline V gene data show CDR1 as SGHTA and CDR2 as FQGTGA. The CDR3 spans 15 residues. The CDR3 region is CASSLTSSYNSPLHF. The CDR3 DNA sequence: TGTGCCAGCAGCTTGACTAGCTCCTATAATTCACCCCTCCACTTT.

The V gene is TRBV7-2, the J gene TRBJ1-6; possible D gene TRBD1, 5 bases. This CDR3 comprises 14 residues. Trimming shortened V by 5 bases and J by 7 bases, and 12 bases separated the two germline ends. Germline assignment: CDR1 SGHTA and CDR2 FQGNSA. CDR3 sequence reads: CASSTKTANSPLHF. Here the CDR3 DNA reads TGTGCCAGCAGCACTAAGACAGCCAATTCACCCCTCCACTTT. The complete variable domain, with remaining parts taken from reference TRBV7-2 and TRBJ1-6, reads GAGVSQSPSNKVTEKGKDVELRCDPISGHTALYWYRQSLGQGLEFLIYFQGNSAPDKSGLPSDRFSAERTGGSVSTLTIQRTQQEDSAVYLCASSTKTANSPLHFGNGTRLTVT.

The rearrangement joins TRBV5-4 to TRBJ2-4, with TRBD2 matching over 8 bases. With V trimmed by 2 bases and J by 5 bases, 9 bases remained unmatched. The length of the CDR3 is 16 residues. Germline CDR1 and CDR2: SGHNT and YYREEE (reference sequence). In nucleotides, the CDR3 is TGTGCCAGCAGCTTCAACGGGGGGGCCACCCAAAACATTCAGTACTTC. It specifies CASSFNGGATQNIQYF.

The rearrangement joins TRBV19 to TRBJ2-5; weak D call: TRBD2 (6 bases). The CDR3 extends over 13 amino acids. With 5 bases removed from V and 5 bases from J, the gap between germline ends came to 12 bases. Germline CDR1 is LNHDA and CDR2 is SQIVND (reference sequence). The CDR3 reads CASSSTRRETQYF. The CDR3 nucleotides are TGTGCCAGTAGTTCGACTAGGAGGGAGACCCAGTACTTC.

The J gene is TRBJ1-2, the V gene TRBV30; TRBD1 might be the D (5 bases). Germline assignment: CDR1 GTSNPN and CDR2 SVGIG (reference sequence). V was trimmed by 1 base and J by 8 bases, leaving 14 bases between them. The CDR3 extends over 13 amino acids. The CDR3 loop is CAWSERGGWGYTF. The CDR3, as DNA: TGTGCCTGGAGTGAACGGGGGGGATGGGGCTACACCTTC.

J is TRBJ2-2 and V is TRBV6-2 or TRBV6-3, with D hard to call. Germline V CDR1 and CDR2: MNHEY, SVGEGT. The CDR3 runs 12 residues. The V end lost 5 bases, the J end lost 8 bases, and 9 bases lay between the germline ends. The CDR3 nucleotides are TGTGCCAGCAGTGAGAGTACGGGGGAGCTGTTTTTT. It codes for CASSESTGELFF.

The J gene is TRBJ2-3, the V gene TRBV11-2; 8 nucleotides agree with TRBD2. J gave up 3 bases and V 5 bases, and 7 bases lay outside the gene matches. This CDR3 comprises 15 residues. CDR1 is SGHAT and CDR2 is FQNNGV in the germline V gene. CDR3 protein: CASSPGGGVTDTQYF. CDR3 bases: TGTGCCAGCAGCCCGGGGGGGGGTGTGACAGATACGCAGTATTTT. The complete variable domain, with remaining parts taken from reference TRBV11-2 and TRBJ2-3, reads EAGVAQSPRYKIIEKRQSVAFWCNPISGHATLYWYQQILGQGPKLLIQFQNNGVVDDSQLPKDRFSAERLKGVDSTLKIQPAKLEDSAVYLCASSPGGGVTDTQYFGPGTRLTVL.

This sequence joins TRBV19 and TRBJ2-1; D ambiguous. CDR3 length equals 15 residues. Trimming shortened V by 6 bases and J by 3 bases, and 15 bases separated the two germline ends. Germline CDR1 reads LNHDA; CDR2 reads SQIVND (reference sequence). CDR3 DNA: TGTGCCAGTAGCCTCCAGTCAGGCGTCTACAATGAGCAGTTCTTC. It specifies CASSLQSGVYNEQFF. The variable domain in full, with the rest retrieved from reference TRBV19 and TRBJ2-1, is DGGITQSPKYLFRKEGQNVTLSCEQNLNHDAMYWYRQDPGQGLRLIYYSQIVNDFQKGDIAEGYSVSREKKESFPLTVTSAQKNPTAFYLCASSLQSGVYNEQFFGPGTRLTVL.

This clone was recorded at least ten times. This chain connects TRBV15 to TRBJ2-2; D is unresolved. Germline values: CDR1 LNHNV, CDR2 YYDKDF (reference sequence). The germline V and J ends were trimmed by 4 bases and 5 bases, with 8 bases remaining between them. There are 13 residues in the CDR3. The CDR3: CATSNSQTGELFF. The CDR3 coding sequence is TGTGCCACCAGCAACAGCCAGACCGGGGAGCTGTTTTTT.

For the CDR3, the DNA is TGTGCCAGTAGAGGACAGGGAGAAAGGTACGAGCAGTACTTC. Its protein product is CASRGQGERYEQYF. The chain uses TRBV19 and TRBJ2-7, with 8 bases matching TRBD1. Germline V gene lookup returns CDR1 LNHDA and CDR2 SQIVND (reference sequence). This CDR3 spans 14 amino acids. V gave up 6 bases and J gave up 4 bases; unmatched junction bases: 8.